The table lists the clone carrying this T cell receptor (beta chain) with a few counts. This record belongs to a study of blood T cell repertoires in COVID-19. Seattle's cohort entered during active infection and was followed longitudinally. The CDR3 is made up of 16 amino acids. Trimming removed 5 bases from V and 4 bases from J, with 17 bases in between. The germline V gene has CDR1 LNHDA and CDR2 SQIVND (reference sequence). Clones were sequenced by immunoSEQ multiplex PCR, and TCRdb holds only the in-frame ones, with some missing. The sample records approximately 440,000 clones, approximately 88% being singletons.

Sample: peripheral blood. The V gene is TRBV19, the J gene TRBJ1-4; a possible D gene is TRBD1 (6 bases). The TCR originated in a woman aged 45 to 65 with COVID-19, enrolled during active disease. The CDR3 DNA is TGTGCCAGTAGTGGGGGACAAACCCGGGGTAATGAAAAACTGTTTTTT. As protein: CASSGGQTRGNEKLFF.